This entry features one TCR beta chain sequence. The sample contains more than one DNA sequence encoding this CDR3. This specimen belongs to a study of T cell responses to AZD1222 COVID-19 vaccine. The V gene's germline CDR1 is SGDLS and CDR2 YYNGEE. CDR3 length: 13 residues. Trimming shortened V by 2 bases and J by 5 bases, and 10 bases separated the two germline ends. Assay: immunoSEQ multiplex PCR; the TCRdb copy retains only in-frame clones and omits some. The sample includes fewer than 110,000 clones, about 92% of them seen just once. The origin of this receptor is an adult in good health. The gene calls are TRBV9 and TRBJ1-1; D is ambiguous. Sequences were derived from peripheral blood, sampled on day 0 of AZD1222 vaccination. The CDR3 DNA sequence: TGTGCCAGCAGCGTGACCTTGGGGACTGAAGCTTTCTTT. Protein: CASSVTLGTEAFF.